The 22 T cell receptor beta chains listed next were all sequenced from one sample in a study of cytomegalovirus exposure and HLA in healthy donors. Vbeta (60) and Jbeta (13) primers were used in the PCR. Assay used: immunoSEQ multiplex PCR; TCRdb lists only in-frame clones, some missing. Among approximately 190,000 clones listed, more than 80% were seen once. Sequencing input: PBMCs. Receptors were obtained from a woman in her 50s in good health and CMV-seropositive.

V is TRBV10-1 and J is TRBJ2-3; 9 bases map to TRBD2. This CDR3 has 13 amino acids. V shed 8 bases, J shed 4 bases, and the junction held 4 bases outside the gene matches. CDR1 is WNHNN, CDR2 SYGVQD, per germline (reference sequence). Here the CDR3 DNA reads TGCGCCAGCTCGCGGGGGGGCCCAGATACGCAGTATTTT. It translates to CASSRGGPDTQYF.

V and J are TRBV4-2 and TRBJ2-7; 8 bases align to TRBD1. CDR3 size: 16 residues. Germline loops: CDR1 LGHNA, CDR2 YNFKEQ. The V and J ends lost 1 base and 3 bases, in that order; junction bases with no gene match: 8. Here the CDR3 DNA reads TGTGCCAGCAGCCAAGCAAAGGGACAGGTTGGCTACGAGCAGTACTTC. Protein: CASSQAKGQVGYEQYF.

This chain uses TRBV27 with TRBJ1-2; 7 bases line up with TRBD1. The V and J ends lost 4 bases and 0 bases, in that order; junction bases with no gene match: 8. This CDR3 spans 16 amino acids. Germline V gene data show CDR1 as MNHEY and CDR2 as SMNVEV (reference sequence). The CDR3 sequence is CASSSAGTASNYGYTF. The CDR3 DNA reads TGTGCCAGCAGTTCCGCCGGGACAGCTTCTAACTATGGCTACACCTTC.

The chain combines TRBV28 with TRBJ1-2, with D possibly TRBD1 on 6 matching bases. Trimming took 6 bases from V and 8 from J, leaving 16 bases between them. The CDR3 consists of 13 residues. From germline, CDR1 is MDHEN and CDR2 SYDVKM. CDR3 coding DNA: TGTGCCAGCAGCCGGGACAATTGGGACGGCTACACCTTC. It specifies CASSRDNWDGYTF.

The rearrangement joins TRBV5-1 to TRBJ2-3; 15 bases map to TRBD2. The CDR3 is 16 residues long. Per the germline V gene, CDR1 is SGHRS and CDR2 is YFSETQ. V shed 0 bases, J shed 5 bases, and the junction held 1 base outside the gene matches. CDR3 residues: CASSLAGLAGGDTQYF. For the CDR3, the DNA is TGCGCCAGCAGCTTGGCGGGACTAGCGGGAGGAGATACGCAGTATTTT.

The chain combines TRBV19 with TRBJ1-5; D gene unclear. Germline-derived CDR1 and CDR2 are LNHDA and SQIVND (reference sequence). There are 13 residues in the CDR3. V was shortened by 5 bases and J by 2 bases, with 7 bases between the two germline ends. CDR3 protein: CASSLQGNQPQHF. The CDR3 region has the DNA TGTGCCAGTAGTCTGCAGGGCAATCAGCCCCAGCATTTT.

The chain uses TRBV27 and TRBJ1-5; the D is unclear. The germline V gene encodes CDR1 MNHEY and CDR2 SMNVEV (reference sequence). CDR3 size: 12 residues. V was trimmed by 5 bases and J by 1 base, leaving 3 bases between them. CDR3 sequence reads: CASSLSNQPQHF. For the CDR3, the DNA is TGTGCCAGCAGTCTCAGCAATCAGCCCCAGCATTTT.

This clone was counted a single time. The CDR3 sequence is CASSSSSSGHYNEQFF. The DNA for the CDR3 is TGTGCCAGCAGCTCATCATCTAGCGGACACTACAATGAGCAGTTCTTC. J is TRBJ2-1 and V is TRBV11-3; 7 nucleotides align to TRBD2. The V gene's germline CDR1 is SGHNT and CDR2 YENEEA. The CDR3 consists of 16 residues. Trimming took 4 bases from V and 3 from J; bases not matched to a gene: 9.

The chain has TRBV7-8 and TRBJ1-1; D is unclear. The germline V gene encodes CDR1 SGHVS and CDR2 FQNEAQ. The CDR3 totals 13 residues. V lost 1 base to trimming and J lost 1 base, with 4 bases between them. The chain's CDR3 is CASSLVRNTEAFF. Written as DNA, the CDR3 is TGTGCCAGCAGCTTAGTGAGGAACACTGAAGCTTTCTTT.

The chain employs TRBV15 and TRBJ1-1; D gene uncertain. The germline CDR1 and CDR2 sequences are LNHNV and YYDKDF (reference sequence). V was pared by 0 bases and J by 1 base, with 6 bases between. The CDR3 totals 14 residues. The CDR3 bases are TGTGCCACCAGCAGAGACATTTCGAACACTGAAGCTTTCTTT. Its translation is CATSRDISNTEAFF. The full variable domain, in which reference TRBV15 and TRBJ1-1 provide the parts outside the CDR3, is DAMVIQNPRYQVTQFGKPVTLSCSQTLNHNVMYWYQQKSSQAPKLLFHYYDKDFNNEADTPDNFQSRRPNTSFCFLDIRSPGLGDTAMYLCATSRDISNTEAFFGQGTRLTVV.

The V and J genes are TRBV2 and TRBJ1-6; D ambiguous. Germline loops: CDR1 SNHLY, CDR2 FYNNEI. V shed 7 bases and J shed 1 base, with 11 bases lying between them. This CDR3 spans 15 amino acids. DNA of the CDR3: TGTGCCAGCATTTCCGGTTTGTCCTATAATTCACCCCTCCACTTT. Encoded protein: CASISGLSYNSPLHF. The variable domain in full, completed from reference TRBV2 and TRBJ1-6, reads EPEVTQTPSHQVTQMGQEVILRCVPISNHLYFYWYRQILGQKVEFLVSFYNNEISEKSEIFDDQFSVERPDGSNFTLKIRSTKLEDSAMYFCASISGLSYNSPLHFGNGTRLTVT.

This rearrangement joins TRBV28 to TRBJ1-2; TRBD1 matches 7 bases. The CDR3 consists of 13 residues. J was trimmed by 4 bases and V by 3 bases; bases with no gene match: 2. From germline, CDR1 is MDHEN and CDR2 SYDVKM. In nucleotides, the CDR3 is TGTGCCAGCAGTTTGACAGGGCCCTATGGCTACACCTTC. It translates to CASSLTGPYGYTF.

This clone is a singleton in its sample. CDR3 region: CASSLSSGGANTQYF. In nucleotides, the CDR3 is TGTGCCAGCAGCTTAAGCAGCGGGGGGGCAAATACGCAGTATTTT. The chain carries TRBV7-2 and TRBJ2-3; 10 positions agree with TRBD2. Germline V gene sequence: CDR1 SGHTA, CDR2 FQGNSA. Trimming cost V 2 bases and J 7 bases; bases outside gene matches: 6. This CDR3 is 15 amino acids long.

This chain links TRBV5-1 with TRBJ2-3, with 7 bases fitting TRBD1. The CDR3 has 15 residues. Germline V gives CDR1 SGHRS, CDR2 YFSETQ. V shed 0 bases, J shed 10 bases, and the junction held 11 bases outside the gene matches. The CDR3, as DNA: TGCGCCAGCAGCTTGGAGGGGGCAAAAAGGTGGGCGCAGTATTTT. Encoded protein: CASSLEGAKRWAQYF.

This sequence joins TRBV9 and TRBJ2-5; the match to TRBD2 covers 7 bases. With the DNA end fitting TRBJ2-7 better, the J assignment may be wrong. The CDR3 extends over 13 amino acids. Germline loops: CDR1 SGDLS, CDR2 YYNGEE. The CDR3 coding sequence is TGTGCCAGCGGGGGGGGAGGGTCATACGAGCAGTACTTC. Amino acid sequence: CASGGGGSYEQYF.

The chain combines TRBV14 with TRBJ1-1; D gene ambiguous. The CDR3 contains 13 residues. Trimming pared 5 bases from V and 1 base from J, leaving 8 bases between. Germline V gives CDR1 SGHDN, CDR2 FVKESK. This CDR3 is CASSYTANTEAFF. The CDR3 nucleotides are TGTGCCAGCAGCTACACAGCGAACACTGAAGCTTTCTTT.

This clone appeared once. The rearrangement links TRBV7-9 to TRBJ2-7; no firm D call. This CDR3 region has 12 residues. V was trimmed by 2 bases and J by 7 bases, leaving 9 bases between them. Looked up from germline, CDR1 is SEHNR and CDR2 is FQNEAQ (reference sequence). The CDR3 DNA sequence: TGTGCCAGCAGCTTACCGCAGTCGGAGCAGTACTTC. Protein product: CASSLPQSEQYF.

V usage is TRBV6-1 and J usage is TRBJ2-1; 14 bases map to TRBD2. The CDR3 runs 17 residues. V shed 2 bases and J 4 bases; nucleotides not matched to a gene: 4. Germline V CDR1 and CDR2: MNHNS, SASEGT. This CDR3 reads CASSEPGTSGGYNEQFF. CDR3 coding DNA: TGTGCCAGCAGTGAACCCGGGACTAGCGGGGGATACAATGAGCAGTTCTTC.

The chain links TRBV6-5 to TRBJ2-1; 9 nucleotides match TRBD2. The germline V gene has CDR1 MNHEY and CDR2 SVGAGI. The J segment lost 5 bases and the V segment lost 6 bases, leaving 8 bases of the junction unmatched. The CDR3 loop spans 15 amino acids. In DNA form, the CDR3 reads TGTGCCAGCAGCCATATTAGCGGGGGCGACAATGAGCAGTTCTTC. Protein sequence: CASSHISGGDNEQFF.

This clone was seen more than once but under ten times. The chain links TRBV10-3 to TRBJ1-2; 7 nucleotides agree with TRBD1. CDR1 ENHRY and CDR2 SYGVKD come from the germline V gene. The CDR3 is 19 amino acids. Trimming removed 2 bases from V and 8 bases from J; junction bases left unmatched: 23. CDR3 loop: CAISESHSSAGQSYGGYTF. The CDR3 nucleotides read TGTGCCATCAGTGAGAGTCATTCATCGGCGGGACAGTCCTATGGGGGCTACACCTTC.

The CDR3 region is CASSLERGNYGYTF. The CDR3 DNA follows: TGTGCCAGCAGCTTAGAGCGGGGGAACTATGGCTACACCTTC. The chain uses TRBV7-8 and TRBJ1-2, with D possibly TRBD1 on 5 matching bases. CDR1 is SGHVS and CDR2 is FQNEAQ in the germline V gene. CDR3 length equals 14 residues. The germline V and J ends were trimmed by 1 base and 2 bases, with 8 bases remaining between them.

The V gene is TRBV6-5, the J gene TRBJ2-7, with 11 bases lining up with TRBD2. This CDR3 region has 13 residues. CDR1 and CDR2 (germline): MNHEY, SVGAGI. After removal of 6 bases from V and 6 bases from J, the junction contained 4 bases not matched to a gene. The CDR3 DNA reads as TGTGCCAGCAGACCAACTAGCGGGGGCGAGCAGTACTTC. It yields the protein CASRPTSGGEQYF.